This TCR beta chain was sequenced during a study of blood T cell repertoires in COVID-19. Per the germline V gene, CDR1 is LNHDA and CDR2 is SQIVND (reference sequence). Trimming stripped 2 bases from V and 1 base from J, with 4 bases between. CDR3 length: 13 residues. Repertoires were generated with immunoSEQ multiplex PCR, while TCRdb's copy carries only in-frame clones and drops some. Among about 190,000 clones listed, 84% were seen once. The table lists this clone with a count of one. Sequencing was performed on PBMCs or T cells enriched from blood (not recorded which). The clonotype comes from a woman aged 25 to 45 who had been exposed to COVID-19. The V gene is TRBV19, the J gene TRBJ2-3; D is ambiguous. The CDR3: CASSIPGTDTQYF. The CDR3 nucleotides are TGTGCCAGTAGTATACCCGGCACAGATACGCAGTATTTT.